This entry features one T cell receptor beta chain sequence. Sequencing was performed with immunoSEQ multiplex PCR; in TCRdb, only in-frame clones are kept and a portion is missing. The data contain some 10,000 clones, 63% of them singletons. Germline CDR1 reads MNHNS; CDR2 reads SASEGT. The ends lost 4 bases at V and 0 bases at J; junction bases unmatched: 10. The CDR3 totals 18 residues. These data are taken from a study of radiation and T cells in renal cell carcinoma. Regarding treatment: 15 Gy SBRT to primary tumor, nephrectomy 4 weeks later. The source was tumor tissue, collected from a patient whose treatment included radiotherapy and nephrectomy. This chain connects TRBV6-1 to TRBJ1-5, with 9 positions matching TRBD1. The origin of this receptor is a woman between 50 and 59 years old with renal cell carcinoma. CDR3: CASSVGPGTGISNQPQHF. Written as DNA, the CDR3 is TGTGCCAGCAGTGTTGGGCCCGGGACAGGGATTAGCAATCAGCCCCAGCATTTT.